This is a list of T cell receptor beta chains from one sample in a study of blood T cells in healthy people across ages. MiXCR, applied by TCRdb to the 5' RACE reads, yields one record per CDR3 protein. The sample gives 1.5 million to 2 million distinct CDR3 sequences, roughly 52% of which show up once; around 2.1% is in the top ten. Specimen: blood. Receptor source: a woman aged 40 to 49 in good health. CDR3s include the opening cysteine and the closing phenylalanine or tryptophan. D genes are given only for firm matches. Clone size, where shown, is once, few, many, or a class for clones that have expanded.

CASSQPSSGANVLTF	TGCGCCAGCAGCCAGCCAAGCTCTGGGGCCAACGTCCTGACTTTC	NA	NA	TRBV4-1	TRBJ2-6
CASSYQYEQYF	TGTGCCAGCAGCTACCAGTACGAGCAGTACTTC	NA	NA	TRBV7-2	TRBJ2-7
CASNRRDRENNEQFF	TGCGCCAGCAACCGACGGGACAGGGAAAACAATGAGCAGTTCTTC	TRBD1	once	TRBV4-1	TRBJ2-1
CASSLGLAGGANPYEQYF	TGTGCCAGCAGCTTGGGACTAGCGGGGGGCGCCAACCCCTACGAGCAGTACTTC	TRBD2	NA	TRBV7-2	TRBJ2-7
CSAMDDSGVFKNEQFF	TGCAGTGCGATGGATGACAGCGGGGTTTTTAAGAATGAGCAGTTCTTC	TRBD2	NA	TRBV20-1	TRBJ2-1
CASTLSPGQEHTF	TGTGCCAGTACCCTGTCGCCGGGACAGGAGCACACCTTC	TRBD1	NA	TRBV19	TRBJ1-2
CASSPPGSGGHNEQFF	TGTGCCAGCAGCCCACCTGGGAGCGGGGGGCACAATGAGCAGTTCTTC	TRBD2	NA	TRBV7-9	TRBJ2-1
CAISESLGQLQETQYF	TGTGCCATCAGTGAGTCGCTGGGACAGCTCCAAGAGACCCAGTACTTC	TRBD1	NA	TRBV10-3	TRBJ2-5
CASSLALSPRQEQYF	TGTGCCAGCAGCTTAGCGCTTTCCCCGCGGCAGGAGCAGTACTTC	NA	NA	TRBV11-1	TRBJ2-7
CATSGDRLETQYF	TGTGCCACCAGTGGGGACAGGCTAGAGACGCAGTATTTT	TRBD1	NA	TRBV24-1	TRBJ2-3
CASSLAWTNSPLHF	TGTGCCAGCAGCTTAGCGTGGACGAATTCACCCCTCCACTTT	NA	NA	TRBV7-2	TRBJ1-6
CSAREGLGGYNEQYF	TGCAGTGCTAGAGAGGGACTAGGGGGCTACAATGAGCAGTACTTC	NA	once	TRBV20-1	TRBJ2-7
CASSLTIGRETQYF	TGTGCCAGCAGTTTAACCATTGGTAGGGAGACCCAGTACTTC	NA	few	TRBV12-3/TRBV12-4	TRBJ2-5
CASKAGGQTDEQYF	TGTGCCAGCAAAGCGGGGGGCCAGACCGACGAGCAGTACTTC	TRBD2	few	TRBV28	TRBJ2-7
CASSLMRQGGLTDTQYF	TGTGCCAGCAGCTTAATGAGACAGGGGGGACTCACAGATACGCAGTATTTT	TRBD1	NA	TRBV7-6	TRBJ2-3
CSARDGHSLYGYTF	TGCAGTGCTAGAGATGGGCACAGCCTCTATGGCTACACCTTC	NA	NA	TRBV20-1	TRBJ1-2
CSAGDRTGGAYEQYF	TGCAGTGCTGGAGATCGGACAGGGGGGGCCTACGAGCAGTACTTC	TRBD1	few	TRBV20-1	TRBJ2-7
CASSAGDRQFF	TGTGCCAGCAGTGCAGGGGATAGGCAGTTCTTC	NA	few	TRBV7-2	TRBJ2-1
CASRSQLAGTYNEQFF	TGTGCCAGCAGATCCCAACTAGCGGGTACCTACAATGAGCAGTTCTTC	TRBD2	NA	TRBV7-2	TRBJ2-1
CSAGQGAVGTGELFF	TGCAGCGCCGGACAGGGGGCTGTAGGGACCGGGGAGCTGTTTTTT	TRBD1	NA	TRBV29-1	TRBJ2-2
CASSYSWQGFGNEQFF	TGTGCCAGCAGTTACTCGTGGCAGGGGTTTGGCAATGAGCAGTTCTTC	NA	NA	TRBV6-5	TRBJ2-1
CASSPPRHHLNEKLFF	TGTGCCAGCAGTCCCCCCAGACACCACCTTAATGAAAAACTGTTTTTT	NA	few	TRBV28	TRBJ1-4
CASSRDRVRGSTDTQYF	TGTGCCAGCAGCCGGGACAGGGTCAGAGGTAGCACAGATACGCAGTATTTT	TRBD1	NA	TRBV12-3/TRBV12-4	TRBJ2-3
CASSPSYSNQPQHF	TGTGCCAGCAGTCCTTCGTATAGCAATCAGCCCCAGCATTTT	NA	many	TRBV7-2	TRBJ1-5
CSAPGFLPNYGYTF	TGCAGTGCGCCTGGATTTCTCCCTAACTATGGCTACACCTTC	NA	NA	TRBV20-1	TRBJ1-2
CATSDSGQGAGETQYF	TGTGCCACCAGTGATTCAGGACAGGGGGCTGGTGAGACCCAGTACTTC	TRBD1	NA	TRBV24-1	TRBJ2-5
CASTKNHRTENTEAFF	TGCGCCAGCACCAAGAATCACCGGACAGAGAACACTGAAGCTTTCTTT	NA	NA	TRBV5-1	TRBJ1-1
CAWSWGGEQYF	TGTGCCTGGAGTTGGGGGGGGGAGCAGTACTTC	TRBD2	NA	TRBV30	TRBJ2-7
CASSLSGGGQTDTQYF	TGTGCCAGCAGCTTGTCGGGGGGGGGCCAAACAGATACGCAGTATTTT	TRBD2	few	TRBV13	TRBJ2-3
CASSLIVGTQYF	TGTGCCAGCAGTTTGATCGTCGGTACGCAGTATTTT	NA	NA	TRBV28	TRBJ2-3
CASSLTDRGETQYF	TGCGCCAGCAGCTTGACGGACAGGGGGGAGACCCAGTACTTC	TRBD1	NA	TRBV5-1	TRBJ2-5
CASTKTGMDQETQYF	TGTGCCAGCACCAAGACAGGAATGGACCAAGAGACCCAGTACTTC	NA	NA	TRBV28	TRBJ2-5
CASILGDNNEQFF	TGTGCCAGCATTCTAGGGGACAACAATGAGCAGTTCTTC	NA	NA	TRBV7-9	TRBJ2-1
CASSLFRGTSNQPQHF	TGTGCCAGCAGCTTATTCCGGGGGACTAGCAATCAGCCCCAGCATTTT	NA	NA	TRBV5-5	TRBJ1-5
CASSLSGGGANNEQFF	TGTGCCAGCAGTTTATCGGGCGGGGGGGCCAACAATGAGCAGTTCTTC	TRBD2	NA	TRBV27	TRBJ2-1
CASSFSGDRSPLHF	TGTGCCAGCAGCTTTTCAGGGGATCGATCACCCCTCCACTTT	NA	NA	TRBV7-2	TRBJ1-6
CASSQVTGGNQPQHF	TGCGCCAGCAGCCAAGTTACAGGGGGCAATCAGCCCCAGCATTTT	TRBD1	NA	TRBV4-3	TRBJ1-5
CASLRLRGAYNEQFF	TGTGCCAGCCTTAGACTAAGAGGCGCCTACAATGAGCAGTTCTTC	NA	NA	TRBV28	TRBJ2-1
CASSLAAGGDGYTF	TGCGCCAGCAGCTTGGCGGCAGGGGGCGACGGCTACACCTTC	TRBD1	NA	TRBV5-1	TRBJ1-2
CASSLDPGTGQYNEQFF	TGTGCCAGCAGCTTAGATCCCGGGACAGGTCAGTACAATGAGCAGTTCTTC	TRBD1	NA	TRBV11-2	TRBJ2-1
CASSLAGREAHGYTF	TGCGCCAGCAGCTTGGCTGGCAGGGAGGCCCATGGCTACACCTTC	NA	NA	TRBV5-1	TRBJ1-2
CASTSGTSNEQFF	TGTGCCAGTACCTCCGGGACATCCAATGAGCAGTTCTTC	NA	NA	TRBV19	TRBJ2-1
CASSPRATGLNEKLFF	TGCGCCAGCAGCCCCAGGGCGACTGGGTTAAATGAAAAACTGTTTTTT	NA	NA	TRBV5-1	TRBJ1-4
CASSQVRRIGETQYF	TGTGCCAGCAGCCAAGTTCGTCGTATCGGGGAGACCCAGTACTTC	NA	few	TRBV14	TRBJ2-5
CASSLGAGQGFGTQYF	TGTGCCAGCAGCTTAGGTGCGGGACAGGGATTTGGGACCCAGTACTTC	TRBD1	NA	TRBV7-9	TRBJ2-5
CASSWEAGSTYEQYF	TGCGCCAGCAGCTGGGAAGCGGGGTCCACCTACGAGCAGTACTTC	TRBD2	NA	TRBV5-1	TRBJ2-7
CASSQELRGGDQPQHF	TGCGCCAGCAGCCAAGAGTTAAGAGGGGGTGATCAGCCCCAGCATTTT	NA	NA	TRBV4-3	TRBJ1-5
CASSVGGGLRNNEQFF	TGTGCCAGCAGCGTGGGGGGCGGGTTGAGAAACAATGAGCAGTTCTTC	NA	few	TRBV9	TRBJ2-1
CASSLRGRGNIQYF	TGTGCCAGCAGCCTCAGGGGGCGAGGAAACATTCAGTACTTC	TRBD1	NA	TRBV6-1	TRBJ2-4
CASIKQGSTQYF	TGTGCCAGCATCAAACAGGGATCTACGCAGTATTTT	NA	NA	TRBV2	TRBJ2-3
CSAFNRGKSYEQYF	TGCAGTGCTTTTAACCGGGGTAAATCCTACGAGCAGTACTTC	NA	NA	TRBV20-1	TRBJ2-7